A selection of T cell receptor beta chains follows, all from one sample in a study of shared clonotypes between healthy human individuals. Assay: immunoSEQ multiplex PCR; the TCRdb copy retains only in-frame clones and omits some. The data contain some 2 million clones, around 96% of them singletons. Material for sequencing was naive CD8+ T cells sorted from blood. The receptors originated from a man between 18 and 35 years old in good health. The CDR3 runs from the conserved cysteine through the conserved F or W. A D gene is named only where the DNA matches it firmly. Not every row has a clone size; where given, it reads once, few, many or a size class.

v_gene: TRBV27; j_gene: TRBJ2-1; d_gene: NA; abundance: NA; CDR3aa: CASSFLSVLASRHNEQFF; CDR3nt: TGTGCCAGCAGTTTCCTAAGCGTTCTGGCTAGCCGTCACAATGAGCAGTTCTTC
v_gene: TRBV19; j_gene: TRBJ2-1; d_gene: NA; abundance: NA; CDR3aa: CASSPTSYNEQFF; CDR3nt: TGTGCCAGTAGCCCCACCTCCTACAATGAGCAGTTCTTC
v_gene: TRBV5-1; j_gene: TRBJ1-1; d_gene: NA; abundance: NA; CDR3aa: CASSRGWNTEAFF; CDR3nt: TGCGCCAGCAGTCGAGGATGGAACACTGAAGCTTTCTTT
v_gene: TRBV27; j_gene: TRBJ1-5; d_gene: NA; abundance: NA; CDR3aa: CASSGGSNQPQHF; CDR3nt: TGTGCCAGTAGTGGGGGTTCCAATCAGCCCCAGCATTTT
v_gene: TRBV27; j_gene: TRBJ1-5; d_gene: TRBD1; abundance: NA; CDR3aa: CASSTTGAIGPQHF; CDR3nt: TGTGCCAGCAGTACCACAGGGGCAATAGGACCCCAGCATTTT
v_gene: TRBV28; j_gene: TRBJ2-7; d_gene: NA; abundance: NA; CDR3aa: CASSPLRQALSYEQYF; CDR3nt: TGTGCCAGCAGCCCTCTCCGGCAGGCGCTCTCCTACGAGCAGTACTTC
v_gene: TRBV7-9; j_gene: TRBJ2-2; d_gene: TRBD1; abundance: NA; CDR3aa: CASSFPRSGTVNTGELFF; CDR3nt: TGTGCCAGCAGCTTCCCGAGGTCAGGGACAGTGAACACCGGGGAGCTGTTTTTT
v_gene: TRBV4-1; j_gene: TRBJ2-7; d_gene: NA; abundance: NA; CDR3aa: CASSQEGTSSYEQYF; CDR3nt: TGCGCCAGCAGCCAGGAAGGTACTAGCTCCTACGAGCAGTACTTC
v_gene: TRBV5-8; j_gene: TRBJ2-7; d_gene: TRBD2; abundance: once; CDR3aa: CASNLWGSGGDTYEQYF; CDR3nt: TGTGCCAGCAACCTGTGGGGAAGCGGGGGGGATACCTACGAGCAGTACTTC
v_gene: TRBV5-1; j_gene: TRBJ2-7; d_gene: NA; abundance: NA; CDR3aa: CASSLVGGLHEQYF; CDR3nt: TGCGCCAGCAGCTTGGTGGGGGGGCTCCACGAGCAGTACTTC
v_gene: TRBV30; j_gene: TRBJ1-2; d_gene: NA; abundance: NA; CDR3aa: CAWSATGSGLDYTF; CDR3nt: TGTGCCTGGAGTGCGACCGGGTCAGGCCTCGACTACACCTTC
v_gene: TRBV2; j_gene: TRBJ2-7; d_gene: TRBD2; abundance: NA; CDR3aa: CASSESSGLLYEQYF; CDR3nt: TGTGCCAGCAGTGAGTCTAGCGGGCTCCTCTACGAGCAGTACTTC
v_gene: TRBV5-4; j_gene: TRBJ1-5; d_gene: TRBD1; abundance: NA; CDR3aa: CASSLDGQGNQPQHF; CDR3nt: TGTGCCAGCAGCTTGGACGGACAGGGTAATCAGCCCCAGCATTTT
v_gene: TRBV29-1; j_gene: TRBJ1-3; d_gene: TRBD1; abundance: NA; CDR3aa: CSVGTGTGNTIYF; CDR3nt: TGCAGCGTTGGGACAGGGACCGGAAACACCATATATTTT
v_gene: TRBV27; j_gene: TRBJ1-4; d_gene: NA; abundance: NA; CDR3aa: CASSPSQGNEKLFF; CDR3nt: TGTGCCAGCAGTCCCTCACAGGGAAATGAAAAACTGTTTTTT
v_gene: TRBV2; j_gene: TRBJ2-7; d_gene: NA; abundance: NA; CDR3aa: CASSNGLTSYEQYF; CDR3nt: TGTGCCAGCAGTAATGGACTAACATCCTACGAGCAGTACTTC
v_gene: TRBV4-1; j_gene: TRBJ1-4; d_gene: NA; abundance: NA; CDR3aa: CASSDRLNEKLFF; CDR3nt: TGCGCCAGCAGCGACAGATTGAATGAAAAACTGTTTTTT
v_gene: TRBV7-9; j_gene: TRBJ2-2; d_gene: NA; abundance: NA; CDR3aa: CASSTGRTPLSGELFF; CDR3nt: TGTGCCAGCAGCACTGGACGCACCCCCCTATCCGGGGAGCTGTTTTTT
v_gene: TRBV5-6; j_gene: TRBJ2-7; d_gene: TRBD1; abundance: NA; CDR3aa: CASSPFGTGGYEQYF; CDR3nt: TGTGCCAGCAGCCCCTTTGGGACAGGGGGCTACGAGCAGTACTTC
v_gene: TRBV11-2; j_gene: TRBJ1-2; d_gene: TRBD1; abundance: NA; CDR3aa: CASSSGQGAPNYGYTF; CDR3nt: TGTGCCAGCAGCTCAGGACAGGGGGCCCCTAACTATGGCTACACCTTC
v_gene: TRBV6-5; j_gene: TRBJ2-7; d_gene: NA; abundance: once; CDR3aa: CASSYWREDYEQYF; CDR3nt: TGTGCCAGCAGTTACTGGAGGGAGGATTACGAGCAGTACTTC
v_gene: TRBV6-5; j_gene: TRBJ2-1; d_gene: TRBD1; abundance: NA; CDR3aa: CASSYSTRQGLNEQFF; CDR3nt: TGTGCCAGCAGTTACTCCACCCGACAGGGATTGAATGAGCAGTTCTTC
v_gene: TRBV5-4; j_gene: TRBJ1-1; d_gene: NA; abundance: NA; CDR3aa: CATDGGDTEAFF; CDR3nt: TGTGCCACCGATGGGGGGGACACTGAAGCTTTCTTT
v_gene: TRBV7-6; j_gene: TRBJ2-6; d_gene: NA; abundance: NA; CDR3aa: CASSLGGEVGANVLTF; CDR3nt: TGTGCCAGCAGCTTAGGAGGGGAAGTTGGGGCCAACGTCCTGACTTTC
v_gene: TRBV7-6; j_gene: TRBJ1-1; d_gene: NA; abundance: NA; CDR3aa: CASSLLTEMNTEAFF; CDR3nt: TGTGCCAGCAGCTTATTGACTGAGATGAACACTGAAGCTTTCTTT
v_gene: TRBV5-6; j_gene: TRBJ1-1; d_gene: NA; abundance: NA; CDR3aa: CASSLGQTNTEAFF; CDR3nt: TGTGCCAGCAGCTTGGGCCAGACGAACACTGAAGCTTTCTTT
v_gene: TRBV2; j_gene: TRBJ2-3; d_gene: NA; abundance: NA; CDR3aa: CASRAPEDTQYF; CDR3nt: TGTGCCAGCCGAGCCCCGGAAGATACGCAGTATTTT
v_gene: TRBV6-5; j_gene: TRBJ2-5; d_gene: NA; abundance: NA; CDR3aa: CASSYGLARETQYF; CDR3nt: TGTGCCAGCAGTTACGGGCTAGCGAGAGAGACCCAGTACTTC
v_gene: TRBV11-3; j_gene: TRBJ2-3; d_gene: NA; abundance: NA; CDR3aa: CASSFEGGTDTQYF; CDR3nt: TGTGCCAGCAGCTTTGAGGGTGGAACAGATACGCAGTATTTT
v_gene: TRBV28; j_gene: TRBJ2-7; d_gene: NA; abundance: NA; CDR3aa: CASSSGISYEQYF; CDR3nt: TGTGCCAGCAGTTCTGGGATCTCCTACGAGCAGTACTTC
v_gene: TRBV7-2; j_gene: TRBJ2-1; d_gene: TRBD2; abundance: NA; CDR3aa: CASSLTKRGSSYNEQFF; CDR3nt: TGTGCCAGCAGCCTAACTAAGCGGGGGAGCTCCTACAATGAGCAGTTCTTC
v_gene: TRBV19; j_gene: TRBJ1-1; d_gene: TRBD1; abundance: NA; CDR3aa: CASSLRDRGFDTEAFF; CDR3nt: TGTGCCAGTAGCCTCAGGGACAGGGGATTTGACACTGAAGCTTTCTTT
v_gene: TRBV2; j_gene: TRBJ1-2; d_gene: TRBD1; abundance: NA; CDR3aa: CASSPGQNYGYTF; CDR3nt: TGTGCCAGCAGCCCGGGACAGAACTATGGCTACACCTTC
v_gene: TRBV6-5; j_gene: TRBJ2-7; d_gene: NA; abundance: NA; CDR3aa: CASSYSAPSEQYF; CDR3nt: TGTGCCAGCAGTTACTCGGCCCCTTCCGAGCAGTACTTC
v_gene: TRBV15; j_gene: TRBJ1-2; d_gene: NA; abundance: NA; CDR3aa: CATSGGGSNYGYTF; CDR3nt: TGTGCCACCAGTGGCGGGGGCTCCAACTATGGCTACACCTTC
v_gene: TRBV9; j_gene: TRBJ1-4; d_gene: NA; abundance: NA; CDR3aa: CASSAEGLFNEKLFF; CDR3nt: TGTGCCAGCAGCGCGGAGGGACTTTTTAATGAAAAACTGTTTTTT
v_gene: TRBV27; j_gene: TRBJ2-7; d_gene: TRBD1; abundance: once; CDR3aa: CASTQRQGTFYEQYF; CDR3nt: TGTGCCAGCACCCAACGACAGGGCACATTCTACGAGCAGTACTTC
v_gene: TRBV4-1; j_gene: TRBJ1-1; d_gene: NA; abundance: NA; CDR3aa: CASSQTGGTNTEAFF; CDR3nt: TGCGCCAGCAGCCAAACGGGGGGCACGAACACTGAAGCTTTCTTT
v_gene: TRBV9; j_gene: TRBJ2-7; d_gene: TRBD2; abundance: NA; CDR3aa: CASSPLQAGIYEQYF; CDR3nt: TGTGCCAGCAGCCCCCTACAAGCGGGAATCTACGAGCAGTACTTC
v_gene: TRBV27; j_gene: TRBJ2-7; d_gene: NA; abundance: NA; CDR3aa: CASRSIFYEQYF; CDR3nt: TGTGCCAGCAGAAGTATATTCTACGAGCAGTACTTC
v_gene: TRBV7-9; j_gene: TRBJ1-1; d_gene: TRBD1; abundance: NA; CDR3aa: CASSDARQGASEAFF; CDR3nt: TGTGCCAGCAGCGACGCCAGACAGGGGGCCTCTGAAGCTTTCTTT
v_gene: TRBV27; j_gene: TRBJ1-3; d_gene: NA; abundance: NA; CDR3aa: CASSPNSSGNTIYF; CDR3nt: TGTGCCAGCAGTCCTAACAGCTCTGGAAACACCATATATTTT
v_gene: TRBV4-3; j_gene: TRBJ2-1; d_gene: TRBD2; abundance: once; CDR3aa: CASSPLAGPYNEQFF; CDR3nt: TGCGCCAGCAGCCCCCTAGCGGGGCCTTACAATGAGCAGTTCTTC
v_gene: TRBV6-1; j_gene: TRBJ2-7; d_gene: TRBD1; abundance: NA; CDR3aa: CASSEAEQGAAYEQYF; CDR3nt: TGTGCCAGCAGTGAAGCTGAACAGGGGGCCGCATACGAGCAGTACTTC
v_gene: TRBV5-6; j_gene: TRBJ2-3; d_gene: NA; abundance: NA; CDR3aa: CASSRLDTQYF; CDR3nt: TGTGCCAGCAGCCGTTTGGATACGCAGTATTTT